This T cell receptor (beta chain) was profiled in a study of blood T cell repertoires in COVID-19. The CDR3 runs to 16 residues. Trimming cost V 5 bases and J 2 bases; bases outside gene matches: 7. The V gene's germline CDR1 is SNHLY and CDR2 FYNNEI. Measured with immunoSEQ multiplex PCR; TCRdb has only the in-frame clones, and not every one. The table shows about 300,000 clones, with approximately 90% occurring only once. The source material was peripheral blood. The chain is built from TRBV2 and TRBJ2-2; 8 bases agree with TRBD2. The sequence came from a man aged 35-49 years with acute or convalescent COVID-19. Here the CDR3 DNA reads TGTGCCAGCAGTCGGGAACTAGCGGTAAACACCGGGGAGCTGTTTTTT. Translated, it gives CASSRELAVNTGELFF. Drawing the rest from reference TRBV2 and TRBJ2-2, the complete variable domain is EPEVTQTPSHQVTQMGQEVILRCVPISNHLYFYWYRQILGQKVEFLVSFYNNEISEKSEIFDDQFSVERPDGSNFTLKIRSTKLEDSAMYFCASSRELAVNTGELFFGEGSRLTVL.